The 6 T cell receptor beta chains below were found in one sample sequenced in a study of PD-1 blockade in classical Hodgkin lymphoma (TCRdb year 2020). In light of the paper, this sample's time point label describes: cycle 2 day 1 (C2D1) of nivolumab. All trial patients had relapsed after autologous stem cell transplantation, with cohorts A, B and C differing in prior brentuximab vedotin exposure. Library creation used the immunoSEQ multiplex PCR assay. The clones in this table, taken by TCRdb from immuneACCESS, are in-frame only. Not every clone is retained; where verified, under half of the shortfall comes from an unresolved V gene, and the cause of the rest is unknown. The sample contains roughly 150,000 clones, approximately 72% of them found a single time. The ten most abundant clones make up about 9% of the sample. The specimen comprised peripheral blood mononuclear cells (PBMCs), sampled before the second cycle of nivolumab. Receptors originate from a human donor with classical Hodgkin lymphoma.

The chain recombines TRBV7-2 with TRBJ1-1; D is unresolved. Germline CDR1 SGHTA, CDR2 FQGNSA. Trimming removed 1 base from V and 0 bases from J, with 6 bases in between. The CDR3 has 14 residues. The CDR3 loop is CASSLGLLNTEAFF. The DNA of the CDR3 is TGTGCCAGCAGCTTAGGGTTATTGAACACTGAAGCTTTCTTT.

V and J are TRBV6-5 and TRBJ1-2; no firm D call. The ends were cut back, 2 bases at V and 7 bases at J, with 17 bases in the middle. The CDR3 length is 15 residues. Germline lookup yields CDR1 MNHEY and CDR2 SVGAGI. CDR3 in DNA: TGTGCCAGCAGTTACACCCAAGGACCCCTGGGTGGCTACACCTTC. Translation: CASSYTQGPLGGYTF.

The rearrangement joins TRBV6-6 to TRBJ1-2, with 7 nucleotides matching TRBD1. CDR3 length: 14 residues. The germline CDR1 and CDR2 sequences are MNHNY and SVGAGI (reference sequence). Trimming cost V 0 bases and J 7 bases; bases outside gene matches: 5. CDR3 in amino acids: CASSYSEGAGGYTF. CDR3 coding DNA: TGTGCCAGCAGTTACTCGGAGGGGGCGGGTGGCTACACCTTC.

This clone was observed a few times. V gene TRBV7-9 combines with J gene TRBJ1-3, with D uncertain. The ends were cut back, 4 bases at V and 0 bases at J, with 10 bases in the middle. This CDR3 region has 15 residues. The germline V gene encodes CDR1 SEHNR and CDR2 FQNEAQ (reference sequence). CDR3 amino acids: CASSSKGFSGNTIYF. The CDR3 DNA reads TGTGCCAGCAGCTCAAAAGGATTCTCTGGAAACACCATATATTTT.

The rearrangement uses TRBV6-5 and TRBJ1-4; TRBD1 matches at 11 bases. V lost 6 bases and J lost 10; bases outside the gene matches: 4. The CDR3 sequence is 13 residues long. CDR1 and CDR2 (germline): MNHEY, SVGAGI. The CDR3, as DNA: TGTGCCAGCAGCCTTGGGACAGGGGGAAAACTGTTTTTT. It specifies CASSLGTGGKLFF.

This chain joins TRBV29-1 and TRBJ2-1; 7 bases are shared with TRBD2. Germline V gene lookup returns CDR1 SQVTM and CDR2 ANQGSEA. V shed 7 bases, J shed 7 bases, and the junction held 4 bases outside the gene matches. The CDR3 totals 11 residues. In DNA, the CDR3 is TGCAGCGGCGGGGGAAGAAATGAGCAGTTCTTC. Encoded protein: CSGGGRNEQFF.